This is a list of T cell receptor beta chains from one sample in a study of blood T cells in healthy people across ages. TCRdb independently ran MiXCR on the 5' RACE reads; one entry per CDR3 protein. The repertoire holds just under 550,000 distinct CDR3 sequences, about 25% seen once, with around 10% in the top ten. The data were also submitted as part of a second study, on T cells of mothers and their children.

The specimen sequenced was blood. Source of these receptors: a boy younger than 18 in good health. Each CDR3 is given with its conserved first and last residue. D genes are given only for firm matches. The size field is filled for only some rows; it gives once, few, many or a size class.

TRBV20-1	TRBD1	TRBJ2-7	NA	TGCAGTGCTAATACGGACAGGGACTCCTACGAGCAGTATTTC	CSANTDRDSYEQYF
TRBV7-2	TRBD2	TRBJ2-5	NA	TGTGCCAGCAGCTTAGGGGGGGGTAGTGGACAAGAGACCCAGTACTTC	CASSLGGGSGQETQYF
TRBV10-3	TRBD1	TRBJ2-7	many	TGTGCCATCAGTGAGTCGAAGACAGGGGGCTCTTACGCCCACGAGCAGTACTTC	CAISESKTGGSYAHEQYF
TRBV12-3/TRBV12-4	NA	TRBJ2-7	NA	TGTGCCAGCAGTTTTGGGTCAAACGAGCAGTACTTC	CASSFGSNEQYF
TRBV24-1	TRBD2	TRBJ2-1	NA	TGTGCCACCAGTGACGTCCGCGGGGGCTACAATGAGCAGTTCTTC	CATSDVRGGYNEQFF
TRBV7-9	NA	TRBJ2-2	few	TGTGCCAGCAGCGGAATGGGGGAGCTGTTTTTT	CASSGMGELFF
TRBV28	NA	TRBJ1-5	few	TGTGCCAGCAAACGAGGACGCCAGCCCCAGCATTTT	CASKRGRQPQHF
TRBV7-9	NA	TRBJ2-2	few	TGTGCCAGCAGCTTAAGACAGCCGAACACCGGGGAGCTGTTTTTT	CASSLRQPNTGELFF
TRBV2	TRBD2	TRBJ2-3	NA	TGTGCCAGCAGGACACCGGGACTAGAGACAGATACGCAGTATTTT	CASRTPGLETDTQYF
TRBV12-3/TRBV12-4	NA	TRBJ1-2	NA	TGTGCCAGCAGTTCAGGGAACAGCGTTTTCTATGGCTACACCTTC	CASSSGNSVFYGYTF
TRBV7-3	NA	TRBJ2-1	NA	TGTGCCAGCAGCTTGACAGGAAACAATGAGCAGTTCTTC	CASSLTGNNEQFF
TRBV13	NA	TRBJ2-1	few	TGTGCCAGCAGCCTGGCCGGGACGACCTACAATGAGCAGTTCTTC	CASSLAGTTYNEQFF
TRBV7-2	TRBD1	TRBJ2-3	NA	TGTGCCAGCAGCTTTACCCCCTTAGGGCAGGGGGGCACAGATACGCAGTATTTT	CASSFTPLGQGGTDTQYF
TRBV28	NA	TRBJ2-5	NA	TGTGCCAGCAGTTTATTGCGGGGAGAGACCCAGTACTTC	CASSLLRGETQYF
TRBV15	NA	TRBJ2-3	NA	TGTGCCACCAGCAGTGGGGGCCTGACCACAGATACGCAGTATTTT	CATSSGGLTTDTQYF
TRBV11-2	TRBD2	TRBJ2-1	few	TGTGCCAGCAGCTTAGTTGGGACTAGCGGGATCCTTTACAATGAGCAGTTCTTC	CASSLVGTSGILYNEQFF
TRBV6-2/TRBV6-3	NA	TRBJ2-1	many	TGTGCCAGCACCGACTACCCCTCCTACAATGAGCAGTTCTTC	CASTDYPSYNEQFF
TRBV4-3	TRBD1	TRBJ1-4	NA	TGCGCCAGCAGCCACGGATATGTCACGGGACAGGTGAATGAAAAACTGTTTTTT	CASSHGYVTGQVNEKLFF
TRBV5-1	NA	TRBJ2-1	NA	TGCGCCAGCAGCCACGGGAACAATGAGCAGTTCTTC	CASSHGNNEQFF
TRBV18	NA	TRBJ2-3	NA	TGTGCCAGCTCACGTCGACCCCTAGCAATCACAGATACGCAGTATTTT	CASSRRPLAITDTQYF
TRBV7-9	TRBD1	TRBJ1-1	once	TGTGCCAGCAGCACGGGACAGTGGAACACTGAAGCTTTCTTT	CASSTGQWNTEAFF
TRBV6-6	NA	TRBJ1-1	NA	TGTGCCAGCAGTTACACGTCCTTAAACACTGAAGCTTTCTTT	CASSYTSLNTEAFF
TRBV7-3	NA	TRBJ2-1	NA	TGTGCCAGCAGCTTCAACAACCTCTCCTACAATGAGCAGTTCTTC	CASSFNNLSYNEQFF
TRBV6-6	NA	TRBJ2-3	once	TGTGCCAGCAGTTACCAGACACGGCGAGCAGATACGCAGTATTTT	CASSYQTRRADTQYF
TRBV6-2/TRBV6-3	NA	TRBJ2-3	NA	TGTGCCAGCACCGCCTATAAGGGGTTGCCAGATACGCAGTATTTT	CASTAYKGLPDTQYF
TRBV6-6	NA	TRBJ2-7	many	TGTGCCAGCAGTTGGGTGGCCAGGGGACCCTACGAGCAGTACTTC	CASSWVARGPYEQYF
TRBV12-3/TRBV12-4	NA	TRBJ1-2	few	TGTGCCAGCACCACCAGGAGGGCTGGGTGGGCCTATGGCTACACCTTC	CASTTRRAGWAYGYTF
TRBV11-2	TRBD2	TRBJ2-1	few	TGTGCCAGCAGCTTAGTGGGCCCCACCAGAGAGCGGGGGAATTACAATGAGCAGTTCTTC	CASSLVGPTRERGNYNEQFF
TRBV7-8	NA	TRBJ2-7	few	TGTGCCAGCAGCTTAGCGCGGACAGACTACGAGCAGTACTTC	CASSLARTDYEQYF
TRBV7-2	TRBD2	TRBJ2-7	NA	TGTGCCAGCAGCTGGGGACTAGCGGAACCCTCCTACGAGCAGTACTTC	CASSWGLAEPSYEQYF
TRBV20-1	TRBD2	TRBJ2-5	NA	TGCAGTGCTAGACGGGGAGGGAATTCTAAAGAGACCCAGTACTTC	CSARRGGNSKETQYF
TRBV12-3/TRBV12-4	TRBD2	TRBJ2-4	few	TGTGCCAGCAGTCCCGCCCGAGGCGGGAGGGCCAAAAACATTCAGTACTTC	CASSPARGGRAKNIQYF
TRBV4-3	NA	TRBJ1-2	few	TGCGCCAGCAGCCGAGAACAGGGAATTTCTGGCTACACCTTC	CASSREQGISGYTF
TRBV3-1	TRBD1	TRBJ1-5	NA	TGTGCCAGCAGCCAAGGGACAGGGGAGGATCAGCCCCAGCATTTT	CASSQGTGEDQPQHF
TRBV29-1	NA	TRBJ1-2	NA	TGCAGCGTTGTAGGCCAGGGGATGGGAGGCTACACCTTC	CSVVGQGMGGYTF
TRBV10-3	NA	TRBJ2-2	NA	TGTGCCATCAGTGACTGGAGACACTCGAACACCGGGGAGCTGTTTTTT	CAISDWRHSNTGELFF
TRBV18	TRBD2	TRBJ2-7	NA	TGTGCCAGCTCACCACAGTTGAGCGGGAGCTCCTACGAGCAGTACTTC	CASSPQLSGSSYEQYF
TRBV27	NA	TRBJ1-1	few	TGTGCCAGCAGTTTATCGGCAGGGCTGAACACTGAAGCTTTCTTT	CASSLSAGLNTEAFF
TRBV6-6	NA	TRBJ1-2	few	TGTGCCAGCAGTTACACCTATGGCTACACCTTC	CASSYTYGYTF
TRBV6-1	TRBD2	TRBJ2-1	few	TGTGCCAGCAGCGGGGGGACGCACAATGAGCAGTTCTTC	CASSGGTHNEQFF
TRBV6-2/TRBV6-3	NA	TRBJ1-6	few	TGTGCCAGCAGGCGGGGACGGTCACCCCTCCACTTT	CASRRGRSPLHF
TRBV27	TRBD2	TRBJ2-5	NA	TGTGCCAGCAGTTCGGGACTAGTGAAGTACTTC	CASSSGLVKYF
TRBV4-1	NA	TRBJ1-1	few	TGCGCCAGCAGCCAAGATCGACCAGGGAGGGGATACACTGAAGCTTTCTTT	CASSQDRPGRGYTEAFF
TRBV28	TRBD2	TRBJ2-5	many	TGTGCCAGCAGTTTTCCCCCGACTAGCGGGAGGTACCAAGAGACCCAGTACTTC	CASSFPPTSGRYQETQYF
TRBV9	TRBD1	TRBJ2-2	NA	TGTGCCAGCAGCGTAGATGAGACAGGGGGCACCGGGGAGCTGTTTTTT	CASSVDETGGTGELFF
TRBV6-5	NA	TRBJ1-4	few	TGTGCCAGCAGTTACCTAGACGGTACAACTAATGAAAAACTGTTTTTT	CASSYLDGTTNEKLFF
TRBV13	NA	TRBJ2-7	NA	TGTGCCAGCAGCTCCCCGGGCTCGACCTACGAGCAGTACTTC	CASSSPGSTYEQYF
TRBV7-2	NA	TRBJ1-6	few	TGTGCCAGCAGCCCGACCGGTTCACCCCTCCACTTT	CASSPTGSPLHF
TRBV27	NA	TRBJ1-2	NA	TGTGCCAGCAGTTTCCAATCCGCAGGGTTTGGCTACACCTTC	CASSFQSAGFGYTF
TRBV10-3	TRBD1	TRBJ2-1	NA	TGTGCCATCAGTGGATCCCGGGACAGGGACTACAATGAGCAGTTCTTC	CAISGSRDRDYNEQFF
TRBV7-9	TRBD2	TRBJ2-5	NA	TGTGCCAGCAGCTTGGGGCTCCAGGGAGGGGAGACCCAGTACTTC	CASSLGLQGGETQYF